This TCR beta chain was sequenced in a study of CD8 T cells in Susac syndrome. The CDR3 covers 19 residues. V was pared by 0 bases and J by 0 bases, with 17 bases between. CDR1 is ENHRY and CDR2 is SYGVKD in the germline V gene. Sequencing of TCR beta covered CD8+ and CD4+ T cells obtained from blood. Bulk CD8+ and CD4+ cells came from magnetic negative isolation; CD8+ TEMRA by FACS. This clonotype was seen a single time. Reverse transcription of roughly 0.45 to 1 ug RNA used random hexamers. MiXCR, run by TCRdb on the immunoSEQ multiplex PCR reads, gives a single entry per CDR3 protein. Of some 160,000 distinct CDR3 sequences listed, under 95% are singletons.

This sequence joins TRBV10-3 and TRBJ2-2; D is unclear. Sample: CD4+ T cells from PBMCs. The clonotype was recovered from a human donor in good health. In DNA form, the CDR3 reads TGTGCCATCAGTGAGTCGAAAGTTAGTAACAGTGCGAACACCGGGGAGCTGTTTTTT. Amino acids: CAISESKVSNSANTGELFF.